This T cell receptor (beta chain) derives from a study of CD4 T cells in relation to SARS-CoV-2 and coronaviruses. CDR1 and CDR2 (germline): KGHSH, LQKENI. The V and J ends lost 3 bases and 6 bases, in that order; junction bases with no gene match: 2. The length of the CDR3 is 15 residues. Naive and memory CD4+ T cell DNA was deep-sequenced without culture. Data came from immunoSEQ multiplex PCR; TCRdb stores just in-frame clones and leaves some out. In the table there are 35,000 to 40,000 clones, 70% to 90% of which are singletons. The chain joins TRBV18 to TRBJ2-1; 13 bases are a match to TRBD2. The sample consisted of memory CD4+ T cells from PBMCs. The clonotype comes from an adult with COVID-19. This chain's CDR3 is CASSPRLAGGNEQFF. CDR3 DNA sequence: TGTGCCAGCTCACCCCGACTAGCGGGAGGCAATGAGCAGTTCTTC.